This T cell receptor (beta chain) was recorded in a study of blood T cell repertoires in COVID-19. Study overall: COVID-19 samples from acute and convalescent phases originated in the United States, Italy and Spain.

V was pared by 1 base and J by 2 bases, with 7 bases of the junction left unmatched. Germline assignment: CDR1 SEHNR and CDR2 FQNEAQ (reference sequence). The CDR3 loop spans 16 amino acids. The method was immunoSEQ multiplex PCR; TCRdb's version includes in-frame clones alone and lacks a portion of them. The table lists about 65,000 clones, around nine tenths of them singletons. The sequence derives from a man between 60 and 70 years old with acute or convalescent COVID-19. This chain links TRBV7-9 with TRBJ2-7; TRBD1 agrees at 8 bases. Sequencing was performed on peripheral blood. The CDR3 region is CASSLGPQQGAYEQYF. CDR3 nucleotide sequence: TGTGCCAGCAGCTTAGGACCTCAACAGGGGGCCTACGAGCAGTACTTC.